This T cell receptor (beta chain) was retrieved from a study of blood T cell repertoires in COVID-19. About the study: Specimens from acute and convalescent COVID-19 originated in the United States, Italy and Spain.

With 4 bases clipped from V and 4 bases from J, the junction kept 8 bases outside the gene matches. This CDR3 is 15 amino acids long. Germline V lookup: CDR1 SGHTA, CDR2 FQGNSA. In the original processing: Cell counts per sample came from amplifying reference gene primers. The table came from immunoSEQ multiplex PCR; TCRdb's copy has only in-frame clones and leaves some out. V, J and clone size derive from that table, while D and trimming were established from the DNA sequence. The table includes under 500,000 clones, around 89% detected once. Sequences were obtained from peripheral blood. The chain recombines TRBV7-2 with TRBJ1-1; TRBD1 matches 8 bases. The source of this sequence is a woman aged 30 to 39 with acute or convalescent COVID-19. This CDR3 is CASSSKTGGITEAFF. In DNA, the CDR3 is TGTGCCAGCAGCTCGAAAACAGGGGGAATCACTGAAGCTTTCTTT.